The clone carrying this TCR beta chain was observed a handful of times. The target antigen is unknown. Individuals with alopecia areata gave both lesional scalp punch biopsies and peripheral blood for collection. Sequencing used cDNA as its template, made by extracting RNA and reverse transcribing it. Only in-frame clones appear in the TCRdb table, and some are missing; sequencing was by immunoSEQ multiplex PCR. The sample records over 85,000 clones, about 40% being singletons. The sample is drawn from a study of CD8+ T cells in alopecia areata. Study-level background: Oral tofacitinib, 5 to 10 mg twice daily, was given in an open-label trial.

Study results and caveats: Sequencing of scalp samples also captures resident alphabeta T cells of normal skin.

The CDR3 spans 13 residues. Trimming cost V 6 bases and J 5 bases, with 17 bases left between them. The V gene's germline CDR1 is GTSNPN and CDR2 SVGIG (reference sequence). The clonotype was recovered from a human donor with alopecia areata. V is TRBV30 and J is TRBJ2-7, with D possibly being TRBD1 (5 bases). Sequencing input: CD4+ T cells sorted from blood. The CDR3 nucleotides read TGTGCCTGCTTAAACCAGGGATGGGACGAGCAGTACTTC. This codes for CACLNQGWDEQYF.